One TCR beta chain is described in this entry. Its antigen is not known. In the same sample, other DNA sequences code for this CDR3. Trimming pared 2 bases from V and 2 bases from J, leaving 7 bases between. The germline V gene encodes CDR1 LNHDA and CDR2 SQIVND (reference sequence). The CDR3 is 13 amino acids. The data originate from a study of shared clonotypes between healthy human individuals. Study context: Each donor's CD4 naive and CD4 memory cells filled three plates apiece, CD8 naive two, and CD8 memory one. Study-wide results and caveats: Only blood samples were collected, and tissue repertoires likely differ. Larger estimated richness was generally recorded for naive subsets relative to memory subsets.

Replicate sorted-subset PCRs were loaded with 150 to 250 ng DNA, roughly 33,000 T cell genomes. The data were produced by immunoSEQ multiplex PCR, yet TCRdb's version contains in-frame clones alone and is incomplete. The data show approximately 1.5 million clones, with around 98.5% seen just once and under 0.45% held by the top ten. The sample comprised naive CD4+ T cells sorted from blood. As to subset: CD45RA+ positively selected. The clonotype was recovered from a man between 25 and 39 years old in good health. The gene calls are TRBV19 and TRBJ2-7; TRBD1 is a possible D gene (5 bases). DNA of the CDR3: TGTGCCAGTAGTATACCAGGGCCCTACGAGCAGTACTTC. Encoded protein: CASSIPGPYEQYF.